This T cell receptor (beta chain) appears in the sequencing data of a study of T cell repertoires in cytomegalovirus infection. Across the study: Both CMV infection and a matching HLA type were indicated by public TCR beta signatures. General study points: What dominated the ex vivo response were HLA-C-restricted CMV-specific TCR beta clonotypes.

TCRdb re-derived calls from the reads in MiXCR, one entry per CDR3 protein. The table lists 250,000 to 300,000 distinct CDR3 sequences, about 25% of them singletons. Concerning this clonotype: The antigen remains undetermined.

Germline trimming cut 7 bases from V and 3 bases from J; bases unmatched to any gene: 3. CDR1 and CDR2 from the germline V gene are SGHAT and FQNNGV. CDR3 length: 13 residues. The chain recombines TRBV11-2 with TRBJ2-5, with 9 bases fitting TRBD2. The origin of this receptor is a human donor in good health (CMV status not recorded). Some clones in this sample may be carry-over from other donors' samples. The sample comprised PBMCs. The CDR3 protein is CASKIAGEETQYF. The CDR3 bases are TGTGCCAGCAAAATAGCGGGGGAAGAGACCCAGTACTTC.